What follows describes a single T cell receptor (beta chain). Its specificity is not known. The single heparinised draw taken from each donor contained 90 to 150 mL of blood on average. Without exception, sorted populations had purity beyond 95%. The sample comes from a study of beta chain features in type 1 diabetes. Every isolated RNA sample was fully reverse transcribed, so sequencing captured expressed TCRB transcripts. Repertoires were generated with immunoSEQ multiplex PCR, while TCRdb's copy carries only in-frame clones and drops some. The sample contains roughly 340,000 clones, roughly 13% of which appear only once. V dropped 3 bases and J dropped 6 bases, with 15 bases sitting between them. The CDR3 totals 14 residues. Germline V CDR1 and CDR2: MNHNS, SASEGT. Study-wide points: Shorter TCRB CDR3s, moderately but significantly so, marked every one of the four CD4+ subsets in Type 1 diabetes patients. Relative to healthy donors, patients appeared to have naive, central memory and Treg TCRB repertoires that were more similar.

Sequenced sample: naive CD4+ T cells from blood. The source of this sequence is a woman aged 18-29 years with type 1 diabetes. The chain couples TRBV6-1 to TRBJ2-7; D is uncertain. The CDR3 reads CASSEFGTTGEQYF. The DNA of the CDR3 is TGTGCCAGCAGTGAGTTCGGAACGACGGGCGAGCAGTACTTC.